This entry lists 29 T cell receptor beta chains sequenced from one sample in a study of shared clonotypes between healthy human individuals. Clones were read by immunoSEQ multiplex PCR, and TCRdb kept only the in-frame ones, dropping some. The sample lists about 2.4 million clones, roughly 93% occurring once. Sequenced sample: naive CD4+ T cells from PBMCs. As for subset: CD45RA+ positively selected. These receptors all stem from a man between 18 and 35 years old in good health. Some clones in this sample may be carry-over from other donors' samples.

The chain recombines TRBV11-2 with TRBJ2-5, with D unresolved. The V gene lost 1 base and the J gene lost 1 base, with 13 bases spanning the gap. CDR1 SGHAT and CDR2 FQNNGV come from the germline V gene. The CDR3 has 16 amino acids. The CDR3 nucleotides are TGTGCCAGCAGCTTAGTTGTTCAGCTGGGCCAAGAGACCCAGTACTTC. Translation: CASSLVVQLGQETQYF.

Concerning this clone: Other DNA sequences of this sample code for an identical CDR3. The V gene is TRBV7-2, the J gene TRBJ2-3; no firm D call. This CDR3 is built from 15 residues. V was cut by 1 base and J by 0 bases, with 8 bases left in between. CDR1 and CDR2 (germline): SGHTA, FQGNSA. The CDR3 is CASSLGGTSTDTQYF. For the CDR3, the DNA is TGTGCCAGCAGCTTAGGGGGAACTAGCACAGATACGCAGTATTTT.

The DNA of the CDR3 is TGTGCCAGCTCACCGACTAGCGGGGGGTTCACAGATACGCAGTATTTT. Translating gives CASSPTSGGFTDTQYF. V usage is TRBV18 and J usage is TRBJ2-3, with TRBD2 identical over 13 bases. The CDR3 has 16 amino acids. V was pared by 3 bases and J by 2 bases, with 2 bases of the junction left unmatched. Germline lookup yields CDR1 KGHSH and CDR2 LQKENI.

The chain has TRBV11-2 and TRBJ2-7; D may be TRBD2 (5 bases). V was pared by 1 base and J by 3 bases, with 13 bases between. The germline CDR1 and CDR2 sequences are SGHAT and FQNNGV. The CDR3 spans 15 residues. CDR3 loop: CASSLGGQDRYEQYF. DNA of the CDR3: TGTGCCAGCAGCTTAGGAGGGCAGGACCGCTACGAGCAGTACTTC.

This chain connects TRBV5-1 to TRBJ2-2, with 10 bases aligning to TRBD1. The germline gives CDR1 SGHRS, CDR2 YFSETQ. After removal of 4 bases from V and 7 bases from J, the junction contained 4 bases not matched to a gene. This CDR3 has 14 amino acids. In nucleotides, the CDR3 is TGCGCCAGCAGCATCGGACAGGGGGACGGGGAGCTGTTTTTT. Encoded protein: CASSIGQGDGELFF.

This clone was detected only a few times. Other DNA sequences within the sample encode an identical CDR3. The chain employs TRBV5-1 and TRBJ1-1; tentatively, D is TRBD1 (5 bases). CDR1 SGHRS and CDR2 YFSETQ come from the germline V gene. The CDR3 is made up of 14 amino acids. Trimming removed 4 bases from V and 1 base from J, with 11 bases in between. This CDR3 is CASSLDIRNTEAFF. The CDR3 DNA reads TGCGCCAGCAGCCTGGACATTCGGAACACTGAAGCTTTCTTT.

The chain couples TRBV6-5 to TRBJ2-5; possible D gene TRBD2, 6 bases. Gene TRBJ2-7 matches the end of the DNA better, so the J call may be wrong. Looked up from germline, CDR1 is MNHEY and CDR2 is SVGAGI. The CDR3 extends over 16 amino acids. CDR3: CASSYGPAGRTYEQYF. DNA of the CDR3: TGTGCCAGCAGTTACGGTCCGGCAGGGAGGACCTACGAGCAGTACTTC.

This chain links TRBV19 with TRBJ2-2; D perhaps matches TRBD1 (5 bases). The ends were cut back, 3 bases at V and 2 bases at J, with 10 bases in the middle. CDR1 and CDR2 (germline): LNHDA, SQIVND (reference sequence). The CDR3 is 15 amino acids. The CDR3 sequence is CASSIYRRNTGELFF. CDR3 coding DNA: TGTGCCAGTAGTATTTACAGGCGAAACACCGGGGAGCTGTTTTTT. The full variable domain, with the rest looked up from reference TRBV19 and TRBJ2-2, is DGGITQSPKYLFRKEGQNVTLSCEQNLNHDAMYWYRQDPGQGLRLIYYSQIVNDFQKGDIAEGYSVSREKKESFPLTVTSAQKNPTAFYLCASSIYRRNTGELFFGEGSRLTVL.

This chain connects TRBV10-3 to TRBJ1-1; a weak D match, TRBD1 (5 bases). The germline V and J ends were trimmed by 7 bases and 4 bases, with 16 bases remaining between them. Looked up from germline, CDR1 is ENHRY and CDR2 is SYGVKD. The CDR3 is made up of 14 amino acids. CDR3 in DNA: TGTGCCATCACCCAGGGCCCCAGGAGCACTGAAGCTTTCTTT. Translated: CAITQGPRSTEAFF.

The chain carries TRBV7-3 and TRBJ1-2; the match to TRBD1 covers 8 bases. Unmatched junction bases numbered 4, after V lost 2 bases and J lost 2 bases. The CDR3 runs to 15 residues. Germline CDR1 is SGHTA and CDR2 is FQGTGA. CDR3 in amino acids: CASSLVRDRNYGYTF. DNA of the CDR3: TGTGCCAGCAGCTTAGTAAGGGACAGGAACTATGGCTACACCTTC.

The rearrangement links TRBV25-1 to TRBJ2-5; 12 positions match TRBD2. Germline trimming cut 5 bases from V and 2 bases from J; bases unmatched to any gene: 3. The germline V gene has CDR1 MGHDK and CDR2 SYGVNS. The CDR3 length is 15 residues. CDR3 nucleotide sequence: TGTGCCAGCAGTACTAGCGGGAGGATACAAGAGACCCAGTACTTC. It yields the protein CASSTSGRIQETQYF.

This clone was detected once. This chain joins TRBV19 and TRBJ2-3, with D perhaps matching TRBD1 (6 bases). The CDR3 length is 15 residues. Germline V gene data show CDR1 as LNHDA and CDR2 as SQIVND (reference sequence). Trimming removed 4 bases from V and 6 bases from J, with 17 bases in between. CDR3 sequence (DNA): TGTGCCAGTAGTACAATGGGGAACAGGGTTGATACGCAGTATTTT. Its translation is CASSTMGNRVDTQYF.

The chain links TRBV9 to TRBJ2-7; D is perhaps TRBD1 or TRBD2 (5 bases each). The CDR3 loop spans 15 amino acids. Trimming pared 0 bases from V and 9 bases from J, leaving 19 bases between. Germline V gives CDR1 SGDLS, CDR2 YYNGEE. The CDR3 nucleotides are TGTGCCAGCAGCGTAGAGGGCGGACGAGGGGATGGGCAGTACTTC. It is translated as CASSVEGGRGDGQYF.

This clone has a single count. V and J are TRBV7-9 and TRBJ2-3; tentatively, D is TRBD2 (6 bases). CDR1 and CDR2 from the germline V gene are SEHNR and FQNEAQ (reference sequence). V lost 2 bases and J 0 bases, leaving 9 bases between the germline ends. There are 15 residues in the CDR3. The CDR3 here is CASSLPGGSTDTQYF. The CDR3 DNA sequence: TGTGCCAGCAGCTTACCCGGGGGTAGCACAGATACGCAGTATTTT.

In DNA form, the CDR3 reads TGTGCCAGCAGCTTCCTAGGACTAGCGGGGAACGTTGATACGCAGTATTTT. It translates to CASSFLGLAGNVDTQYF. The chain has TRBV5-4 and TRBJ2-3; 12 bases fit TRBD2. Trimming at V came to 2 bases and at J to 6 bases, leaving 10 bases not matched to a gene. Germline assignment: CDR1 SGHNT and CDR2 YYREEE (reference sequence). There are 17 residues in the CDR3.

This chain uses TRBV19 with TRBJ1-2; D call uncertain. The CDR3 covers 13 residues. The ends were cut back, 3 bases at V and 4 bases at J, with 9 bases in the middle. CDR1 LNHDA and CDR2 SQIVND come from the germline V gene (reference sequence). The CDR3 reads CASSIQEGYGYTF. The CDR3 DNA is TGTGCCAGTAGTATCCAGGAGGGCTATGGCTACACCTTC.

The rearrangement uses TRBV10-3 and TRBJ2-5; D is possibly TRBD2 (6 bases). CDR1 and CDR2 from the germline V gene are ENHRY and SYGVKD. The CDR3 loop spans 14 amino acids. Trimming left V 6 bases short and J 11 bases short, with 22 bases between. The CDR3 bases are TGTGCCATCAGCCCCGGGAGCCCGACTGAGGGGCAGTACTTC. It specifies CAISPGSPTEGQYF.

With respect to this clone: Different DNA sequences within this sample yield the same CDR3. J is TRBJ2-7 and V is TRBV30, with D unresolved. Germline-derived CDR1 and CDR2 are GTSNPN and SVGIG (reference sequence). Trimming removed 0 bases from V and 5 bases from J, with 5 bases in between. CDR3 size: 11 residues. The CDR3 here is CAWSVAHEQYF. The CDR3 coding sequence is TGTGCCTGGAGTGTGGCACACGAGCAGTACTTC.

The chain links TRBV25-1 to TRBJ2-3; 9 nucleotides align to TRBD2. CDR1 is MGHDK and CDR2 is SYGVNS in the germline V gene. CDR3 size: 13 residues. V lost 8 bases, J lost 4 bases, and 4 bases stayed unmatched. As DNA, the CDR3 is TGTGCCAGCCTGGGACTAGCATCAGATACGCAGTATTTT. It is translated as CASLGLASDTQYF.

This chain joins TRBV5-1 and TRBJ2-7, with D possibly being TRBD1 or TRBD2 (5 bases each). Germline V lookup: CDR1 SGHRS, CDR2 YFSETQ. The CDR3 totals 15 residues. Trimming removed 4 bases at V and 4 bases at J, with 18 bases between. CDR3 nucleotide sequence: TGCGCCAGCAGCCCATCCGGGACGGAATTTTACGAGCAGTACTTC. Translation: CASSPSGTEFYEQYF.

The genes are TRBV29-1 and TRBJ1-2; D might be TRBD1 (6 bases). The CDR3 has 12 residues. The germline CDR1 and CDR2 sequences are SQVTM and ANQGSEA. V was trimmed by 7 bases and J by 8 bases, leaving 17 bases between them. In DNA form, the CDR3 reads TGCAGCGCGGGAGCAGGGGCTGCGGGCTACACCTTC. Protein sequence: CSAGAGAAGYTF.

The chain is built from TRBV29-1 and TRBJ1-2, with D possibly TRBD1 on 6 matching bases. Trimming pared 0 bases from V and 3 bases from J, leaving 11 bases between. CDR3 length: 14 amino acids. Germline V gene data show CDR1 as SQVTM and CDR2 as ANQGSEA. CDR3 sequence (DNA): TGCAGCGTTGAAGATCTTCGGGGGCACTATGGCTACACCTTC. Amino acids: CSVEDLRGHYGYTF.

Details on this clone: Germline and junction disagree at one end, which may indicate a read error. J is TRBJ1-2 and V is TRBV6-1; tentative D call: TRBD1 (6 bases). In germline, CDR1 is MNHNS, CDR2 SASEGT. CDR3 length equals 15 residues. The CDR3 nucleotides are TGTGCCAGCAGGGAAGAGATTCGGGGGGCATATGGCTACACCTTC. Its protein product is CASREEIRGAYGYTF.

The count of this clone is one. The chain links TRBV30 to TRBJ2-1; TRBD1 might be the D (7 bases). The CDR3 contains 13 residues. Germline loops: CDR1 GTSNPN, CDR2 SVGIG (reference sequence). The V gene lost 6 bases and the J gene lost 4 bases, with 13 bases spanning the gap. CDR3 sequence reads: CACKPGGYNEQFF. CDR3 DNA: TGTGCCTGCAAACCAGGGGGGTACAATGAGCAGTTCTTC.

The chain links TRBV14 to TRBJ2-7; D may be TRBD1 (7 bases). Germline CDR1 reads SGHDN; CDR2 reads FVKESK. The CDR3 has 15 amino acids. V shed 2 bases and J shed 5 bases, with 16 bases lying between them. CDR3 nucleotides: TGTGCCAGCAGCCAAAACTTCAGGGGGGAGCACGAGCAGTACTTC. The encoded protein is CASSQNFRGEHEQYF.

The chain links TRBV20-1 to TRBJ2-5; maybe TRBD1 (5 bases). This CDR3 has 11 amino acids. CDR1 is DFQATT and CDR2 is SNEGSKA in the germline V gene (reference sequence). V was cut by 8 bases and J by 5 bases, with 12 bases left in between. CDR3: CSYFSGETQYF. As DNA, the CDR3 is TGCAGTTATTTCTCAGGGGAGACCCAGTACTTC.

The chain employs TRBV6-1 and TRBJ1-2, with 9 bases identical to TRBD1. V lost 5 bases, J lost 7 bases, and 11 bases stayed unmatched. The CDR3 extends over 15 amino acids. Germline CDR1 and CDR2: MNHNS and SASEGT. The CDR3 spells CASSQLGQGLLGYTF. The CDR3 DNA is TGTGCCAGCAGTCAACTAGGACAGGGGCTTCTTGGCTACACCTTC.

The chain combines TRBV2 with TRBJ1-2; D call uncertain. Germline V lookup: CDR1 SNHLY, CDR2 FYNNEI. The CDR3 totals 15 residues. V was pared by 3 bases and J by 4 bases, with 15 bases between. CDR3 in amino acids: CASSDQGQTFYGYTF. The CDR3 coding sequence is TGTGCCAGCAGTGACCAAGGCCAAACTTTCTATGGCTACACCTTC.

This clone was recorded only once. V usage is TRBV28 and J usage is TRBJ1-5; D not certain. This CDR3 spans 15 amino acids. Trimming shortened V by 4 bases and J by 2 bases, and 12 bases separated the two germline ends. The V gene's germline CDR1 is MDHEN and CDR2 SYDVKM. The CDR3 reads CASSYNGGRNQPQHF. The CDR3 nucleotides are TGTGCCAGCAGTTATAACGGCGGCCGCAATCAGCCCCAGCATTTT.